This TCR beta chain was sequenced in a study of shared clonotypes between healthy human individuals. Study results and caveats: The donor pool, a small one, limited the genetic and exposure-history diversity represented.

V lost 0 bases to trimming and J lost 5 bases, with 6 bases between them. CDR3 length equals 13 residues. Germline loops: CDR1 SGHNT, CDR2 YYREEE (reference sequence). Genomic DNA per cell subset filled all wells of several immunoSEQ plates. Unsorted PBMC replicate PCRs drew on about 290 ng DNA, representing about 30,000 T cell genomes. Here immunoSEQ multiplex PCR was the method, and the copy in TCRdb shows in-frame clones only, minus some. Among about 500,000 clones listed, 75% to 80% were seen once. This clone was detected only once. Its antigen is unidentified. The TCR was taken from a woman between 35 and 50 years old in good health. Some clones in this sample may be carry-over from other donors' samples. The specimen sequenced was PBMCs. The rearrangement uses TRBV5-4 and TRBJ2-1; D is undetermined. Written as DNA, the CDR3 is TGTGCCAGCAGCTTGGGAGATCACAATGAGCAGTTCTTC. Protein product: CASSLGDHNEQFF. The variable domain in full, with the rest retrieved from reference TRBV5-4 and TRBJ2-1, is ETGVTQSPTHLIKTRGQQVTLRCSSQSGHNTVSWYQQALGQGPQFIFQYYREEENGRGNFPPRFSGLQFPNYSSELNVNALELDDSALYLCASSLGDHNEQFFGPGTRLTVL.